In this sample, the clone carrying this T cell receptor (beta chain) turned up a few times. Its specificity is not known. The J segment lost 5 bases and the V segment lost 5 bases, leaving 5 bases of the junction unmatched. The CDR3 has 14 amino acids. The germline V gene encodes CDR1 SGHTA and CDR2 FQGNSA. It was with 60 Vbeta and 13 Jbeta primers that the PCR ran. Repertoires were generated with immunoSEQ multiplex PCR, while TCRdb's copy carries only in-frame clones and drops some. The sample yields about 200,000 clones, 9.5% to 15% seen once. This entry is derived from a study of cytomegalovirus exposure and HLA in healthy donors. Study-wide findings and caveats: Confirmation was obtained in vitro that a few CMV-associated chains are specific for CMV antigens.

The source is a man aged 50 to 59 in good health and CMV-seropositive. Sequencing used PBMCs. The rearrangement links TRBV7-2 to TRBJ2-5, with TRBD1 matching 10 bases. The CDR3 DNA sequence: TGTGCCAGCAGCAATAGACAGGGGGCTGAGACCCAGTACTTC. This sequence encodes CASSNRQGAETQYF.